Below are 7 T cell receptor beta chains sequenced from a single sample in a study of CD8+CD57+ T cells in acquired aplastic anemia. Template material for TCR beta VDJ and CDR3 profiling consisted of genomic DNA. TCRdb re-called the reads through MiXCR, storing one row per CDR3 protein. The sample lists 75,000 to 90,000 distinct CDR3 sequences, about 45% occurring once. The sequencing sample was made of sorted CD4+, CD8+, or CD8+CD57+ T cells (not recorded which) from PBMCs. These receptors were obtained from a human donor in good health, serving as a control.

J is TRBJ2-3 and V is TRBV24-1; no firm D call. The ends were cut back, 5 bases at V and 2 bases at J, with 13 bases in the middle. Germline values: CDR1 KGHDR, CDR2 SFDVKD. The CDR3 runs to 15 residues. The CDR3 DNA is TGTGCCACCAGTGGGGCCGCAGCCAACACAGATACGCAGTATTTT. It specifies CATSGAAANTDTQYF.

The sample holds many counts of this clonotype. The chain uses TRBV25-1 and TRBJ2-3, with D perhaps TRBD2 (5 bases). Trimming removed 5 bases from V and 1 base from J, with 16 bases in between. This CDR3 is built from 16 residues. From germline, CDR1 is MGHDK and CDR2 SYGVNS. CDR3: CASSFLAGQGTDTQYF. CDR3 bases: TGTGCCAGCAGTTTCCTAGCCGGGCAGGGCACAGATACGCAGTATTTT.

The CDR3 DNA is TGCAGCGTTGCTCAAGGGGTCAATCAGCCCCAGCATTTT. Translating it yields CSVAQGVNQPQHF. The rearrangement uses TRBV29-1 and TRBJ1-5; TRBD1 is a possible D gene (5 bases). V was clipped by 4 bases and J by 3 bases, with 10 bases between them. The CDR3 runs 13 residues. CDR1 and CDR2 (germline): SQVTM, ANQGSEA.

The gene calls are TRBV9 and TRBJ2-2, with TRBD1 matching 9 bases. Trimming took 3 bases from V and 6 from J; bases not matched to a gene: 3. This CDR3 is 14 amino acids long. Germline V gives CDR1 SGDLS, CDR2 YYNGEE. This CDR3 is CASSAGTGSGELFF. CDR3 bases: TGTGCCAGCAGCGCCGGGACAGGGTCCGGGGAGCTGTTTTTT.

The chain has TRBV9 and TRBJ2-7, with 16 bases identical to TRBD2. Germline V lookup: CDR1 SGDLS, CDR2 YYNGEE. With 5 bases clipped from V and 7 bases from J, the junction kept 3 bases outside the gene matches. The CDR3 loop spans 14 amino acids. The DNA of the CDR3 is TGTGCCAGCAGAGGGACTAGCGGGGGGGCGGAGCAGTACTTC. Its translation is CASRGTSGGAEQYF.

CDR3 protein: CASSSSVAGSYGYTF. CDR3 nucleotide sequence: TGTGCCAGCAGTTCATCAGTGGCGGGGTCCTATGGCTACACCTTC. This chain links TRBV27 with TRBJ1-2; D not certain. Germline V lookup: CDR1 MNHEY, CDR2 SMNVEV (reference sequence). V was shortened by 4 bases and J by 4 bases, with 16 bases between the two germline ends. There are 15 residues in the CDR3.

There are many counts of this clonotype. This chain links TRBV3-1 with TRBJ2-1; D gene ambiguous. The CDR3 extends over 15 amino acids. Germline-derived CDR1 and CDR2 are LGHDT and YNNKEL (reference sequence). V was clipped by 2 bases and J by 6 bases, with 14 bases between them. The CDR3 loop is CASSQPYILTNEQFF. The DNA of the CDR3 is TGTGCCAGCAGCCAACCCTATATCCTCACCAATGAGCAGTTCTTC.